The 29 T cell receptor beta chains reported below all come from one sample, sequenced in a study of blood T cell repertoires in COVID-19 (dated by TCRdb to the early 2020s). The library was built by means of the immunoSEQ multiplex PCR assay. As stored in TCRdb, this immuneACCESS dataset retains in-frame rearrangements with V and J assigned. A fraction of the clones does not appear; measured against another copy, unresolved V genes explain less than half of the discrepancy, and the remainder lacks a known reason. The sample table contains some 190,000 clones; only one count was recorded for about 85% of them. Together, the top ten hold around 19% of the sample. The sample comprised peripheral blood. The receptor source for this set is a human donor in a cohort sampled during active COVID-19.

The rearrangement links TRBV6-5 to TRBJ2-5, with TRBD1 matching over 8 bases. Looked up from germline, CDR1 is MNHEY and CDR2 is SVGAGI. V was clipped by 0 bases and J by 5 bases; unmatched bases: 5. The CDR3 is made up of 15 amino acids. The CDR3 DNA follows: TGTGCCAGCAGTTACTCCCCCAGGGGGCACGAGACCCAGTACTTC. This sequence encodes CASSYSPRGHETQYF.

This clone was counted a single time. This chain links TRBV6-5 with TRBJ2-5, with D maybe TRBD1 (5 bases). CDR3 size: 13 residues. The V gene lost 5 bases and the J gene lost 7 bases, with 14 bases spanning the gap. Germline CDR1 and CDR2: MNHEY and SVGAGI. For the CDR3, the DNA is TGTGCCAGCAGTAGTGGGGCCTATGGGACCCAGTACTTC. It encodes CASSSGAYGTQYF.

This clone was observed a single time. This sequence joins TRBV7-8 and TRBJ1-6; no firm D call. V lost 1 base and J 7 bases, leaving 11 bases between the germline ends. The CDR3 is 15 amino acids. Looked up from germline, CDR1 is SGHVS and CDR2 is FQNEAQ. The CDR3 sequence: CASSLGRVGNSPLHF. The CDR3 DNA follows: TGTGCCAGCAGCTTAGGGCGGGTCGGAAATTCACCCCTCCACTTT.

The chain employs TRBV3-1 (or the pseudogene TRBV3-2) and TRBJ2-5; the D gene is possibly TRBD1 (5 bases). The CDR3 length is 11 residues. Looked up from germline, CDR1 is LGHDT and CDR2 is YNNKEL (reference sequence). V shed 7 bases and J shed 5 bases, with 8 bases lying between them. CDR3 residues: CASTGSETQYF. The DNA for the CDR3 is TGTGCCAGCACAGGGTCGGAGACCCAGTACTTC.

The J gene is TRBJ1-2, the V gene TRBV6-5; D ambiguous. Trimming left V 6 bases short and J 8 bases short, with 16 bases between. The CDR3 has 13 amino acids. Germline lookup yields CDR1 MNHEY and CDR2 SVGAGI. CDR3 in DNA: TGTGCCAGCAGCCAAAACGGCAGGCACGGCTACACCTTC. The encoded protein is CASSQNGRHGYTF.

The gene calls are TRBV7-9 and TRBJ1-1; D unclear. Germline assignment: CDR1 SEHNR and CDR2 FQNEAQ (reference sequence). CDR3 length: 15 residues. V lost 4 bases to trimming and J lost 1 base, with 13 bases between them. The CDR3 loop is CASSSGGMGNTEAFF. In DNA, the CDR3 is TGTGCCAGCAGCTCAGGAGGTATGGGGAACACTGAAGCTTTCTTT. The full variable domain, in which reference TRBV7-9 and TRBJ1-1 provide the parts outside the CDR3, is DTGVSQNPRHKITKRGQNVTFRCDPISEHNRLYWYRQTLGQGPEFLTYFQNEAQLEKSRLLSDRFSAERPKGSFSTLEIQRTEQGDSAMYLCASSSGGMGNTEAFFGQGTRLTVV.

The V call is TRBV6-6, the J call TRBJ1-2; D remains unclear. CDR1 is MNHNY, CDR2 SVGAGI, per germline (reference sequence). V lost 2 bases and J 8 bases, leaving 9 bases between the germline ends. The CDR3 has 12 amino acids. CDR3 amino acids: CASSYLLEGYTF. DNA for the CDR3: TGTGCCAGCAGTTACCTTCTGGAGGGCTACACCTTC.

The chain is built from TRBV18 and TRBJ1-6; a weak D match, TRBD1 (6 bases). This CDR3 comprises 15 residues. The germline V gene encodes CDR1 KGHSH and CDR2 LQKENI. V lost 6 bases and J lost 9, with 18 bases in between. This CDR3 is CASSPLQGDGSPLHF. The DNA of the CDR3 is TGTGCCAGCTCGCCTTTACAGGGAGACGGTTCACCCCTCCACTTT.

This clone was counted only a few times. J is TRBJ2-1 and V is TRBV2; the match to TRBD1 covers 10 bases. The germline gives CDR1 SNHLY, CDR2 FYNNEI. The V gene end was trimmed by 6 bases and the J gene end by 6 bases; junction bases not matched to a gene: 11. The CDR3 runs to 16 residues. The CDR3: CASRETGGSQFNEQFF. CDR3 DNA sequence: TGTGCCAGCAGAGAGACAGGGGGCAGCCAATTCAATGAGCAGTTCTTC.

The chain's CDR3 is CASSLSRGNEQFF. The DNA for the CDR3 is TGTGCCAGCAGCTTATCTCGGGGCAATGAGCAGTTCTTC. This sequence joins TRBV11-2 and TRBJ2-1; a weak D match, TRBD2 (5 bases). Trimming pared 2 bases from V and 6 bases from J, leaving 8 bases between. This CDR3 comprises 13 residues. In germline, CDR1 is SGHAT, CDR2 FQNNGV. The whole variable domain, filled in from reference TRBV11-2 and TRBJ2-1, reads EAGVAQSPRYKIIEKRQSVAFWCNPISGHATLYWYQQILGQGPKLLIQFQNNGVVDDSQLPKDRFSAERLKGVDSTLKIQPAKLEDSAVYLCASSLSRGNEQFFGPGTRLTVL.

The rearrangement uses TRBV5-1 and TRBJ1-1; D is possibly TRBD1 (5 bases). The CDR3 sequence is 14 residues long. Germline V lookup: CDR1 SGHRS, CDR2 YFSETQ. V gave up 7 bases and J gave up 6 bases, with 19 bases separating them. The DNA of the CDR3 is TGCGCCAGCGCCCGGGTAGCGGGGGATTCTGAAGCTTTCTTT. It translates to CASARVAGDSEAFF. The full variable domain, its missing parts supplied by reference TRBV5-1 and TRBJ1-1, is KAGVTQTPRYLIKTRGQQVTLSCSPISGHRSVSWYQQTPGQGLQFLFEYFSETQRNKGNFPGRFSGRQFSNSRSEMNVSTLELGDSALYLCASARVAGDSEAFFGQGTRLTVV.

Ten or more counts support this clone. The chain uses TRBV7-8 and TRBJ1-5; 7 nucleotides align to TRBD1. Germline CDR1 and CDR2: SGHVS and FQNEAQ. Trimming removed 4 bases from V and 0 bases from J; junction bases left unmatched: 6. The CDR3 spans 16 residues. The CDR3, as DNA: TGTGCCAGCAGCTCTCACAGGGGTTATAGCAATCAGCCCCAGCATTTT. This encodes CASSSHRGYSNQPQHF.

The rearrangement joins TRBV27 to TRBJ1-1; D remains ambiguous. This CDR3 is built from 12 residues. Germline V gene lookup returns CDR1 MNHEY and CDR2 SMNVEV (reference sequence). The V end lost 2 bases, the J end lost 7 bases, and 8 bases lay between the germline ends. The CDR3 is CASSLTGGEAFF. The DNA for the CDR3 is TGTGCCAGCAGTTTAACCGGTGGTGAAGCTTTCTTT.

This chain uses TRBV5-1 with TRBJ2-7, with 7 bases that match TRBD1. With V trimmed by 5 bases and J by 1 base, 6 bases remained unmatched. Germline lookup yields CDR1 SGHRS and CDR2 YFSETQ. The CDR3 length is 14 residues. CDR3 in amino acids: CASRPGQLSYEQYF. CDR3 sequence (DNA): TGCGCCAGCAGGCCGGGACAGCTTTCCTACGAGCAGTACTTC. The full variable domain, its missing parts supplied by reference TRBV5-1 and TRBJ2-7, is KAGVTQTPRYLIKTRGQQVTLSCSPISGHRSVSWYQQTPGQGLQFLFEYFSETQRNKGNFPGRFSGRQFSNSRSEMNVSTLELGDSALYLCASRPGQLSYEQYFGPGTRLTVT.

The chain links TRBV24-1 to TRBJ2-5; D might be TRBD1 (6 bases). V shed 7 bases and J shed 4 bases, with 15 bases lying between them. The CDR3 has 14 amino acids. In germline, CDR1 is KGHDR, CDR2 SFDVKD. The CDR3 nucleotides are TGTGCCACCAGGGAAACAGGGTCCCGAGAGACCCAGTACTTC. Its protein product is CATRETGSRETQYF.

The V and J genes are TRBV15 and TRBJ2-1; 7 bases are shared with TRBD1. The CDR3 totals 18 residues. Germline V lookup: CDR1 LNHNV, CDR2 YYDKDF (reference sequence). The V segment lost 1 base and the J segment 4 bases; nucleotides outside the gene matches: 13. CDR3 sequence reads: CATSRGTGESRFYNEQFF. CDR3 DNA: TGTGCCACCAGCAGAGGTACAGGGGAAAGTCGGTTTTACAATGAGCAGTTCTTC.

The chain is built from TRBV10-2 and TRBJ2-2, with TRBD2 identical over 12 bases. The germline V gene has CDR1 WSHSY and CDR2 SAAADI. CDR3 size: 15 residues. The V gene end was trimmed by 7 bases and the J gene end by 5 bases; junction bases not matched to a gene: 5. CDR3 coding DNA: TGCGCCAGCACCCTAGCGGGGGGGGGTACCGGGGAGCTGTTTTTT. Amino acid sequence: CASTLAGGGTGELFF.

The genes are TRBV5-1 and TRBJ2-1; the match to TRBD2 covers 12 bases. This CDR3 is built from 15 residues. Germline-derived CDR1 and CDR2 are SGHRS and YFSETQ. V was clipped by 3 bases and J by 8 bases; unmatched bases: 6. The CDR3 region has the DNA TGCGCCAGCAGCTGGACTAGCGGGACCGTGCATGAGCAGTTCTTC. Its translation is CASSWTSGTVHEQFF.

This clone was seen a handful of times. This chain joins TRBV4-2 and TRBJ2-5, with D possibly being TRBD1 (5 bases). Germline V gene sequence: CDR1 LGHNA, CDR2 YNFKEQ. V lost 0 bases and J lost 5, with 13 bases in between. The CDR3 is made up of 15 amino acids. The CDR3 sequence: CASSQDAGSRETQYF. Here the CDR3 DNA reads TGTGCCAGCAGCCAAGACGCAGGGTCACGGGAGACCCAGTACTTC.

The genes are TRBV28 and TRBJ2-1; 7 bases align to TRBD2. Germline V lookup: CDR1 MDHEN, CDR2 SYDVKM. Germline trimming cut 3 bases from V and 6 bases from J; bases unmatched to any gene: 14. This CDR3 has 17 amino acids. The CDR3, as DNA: TGTGCCAGCAGTTTTGCCCCCACGTCAACTAGCGTCAATGAGCAGTTCTTC. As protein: CASSFAPTSTSVNEQFF. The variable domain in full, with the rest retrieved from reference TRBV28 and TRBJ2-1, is DVKVTQSSRYLVKRTGEKVFLECVQDMDHENMFWYRQDPGLGLRLIYFSYDVKMKEKGDIPEGYSVSREKKERFSLILESASTNQTSMYLCASSFAPTSTSVNEQFFGPGTRLTVL.

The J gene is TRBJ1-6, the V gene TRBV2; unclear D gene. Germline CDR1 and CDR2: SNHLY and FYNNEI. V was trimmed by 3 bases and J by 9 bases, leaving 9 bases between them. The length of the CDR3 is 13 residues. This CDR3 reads CASSDRLISPLHF. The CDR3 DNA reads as TGTGCCAGCAGTGACCGTCTAATTTCACCCCTCCACTTT. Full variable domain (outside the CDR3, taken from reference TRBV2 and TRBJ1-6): EPEVTQTPSHQVTQMGQEVILRCVPISNHLYFYWYRQILGQKVEFLVSFYNNEISEKSEIFDDQFSVERPDGSNFTLKIRSTKLEDSAMYFCASSDRLISPLHFGNGTRLTVT.

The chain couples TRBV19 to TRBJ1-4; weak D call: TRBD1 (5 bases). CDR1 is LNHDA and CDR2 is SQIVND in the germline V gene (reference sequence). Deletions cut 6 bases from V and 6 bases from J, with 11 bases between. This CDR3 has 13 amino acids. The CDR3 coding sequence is TGTGCCAGTAGCCCCAGGGTATATGAAAAACTGTTTTTT. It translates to CASSPRVYEKLFF.

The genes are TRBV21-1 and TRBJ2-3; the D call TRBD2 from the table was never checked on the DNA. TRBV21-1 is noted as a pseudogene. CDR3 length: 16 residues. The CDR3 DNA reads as TGTGCCAGCAGCAAGTTGGGGACTAGATATGCAGATACGCAGTATTTT. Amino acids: CASSKLGTRYADTQYF.

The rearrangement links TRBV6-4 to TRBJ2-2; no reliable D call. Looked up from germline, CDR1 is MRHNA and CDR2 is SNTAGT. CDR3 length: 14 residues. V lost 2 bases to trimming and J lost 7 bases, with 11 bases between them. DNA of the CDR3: TGTGCCAGCAGTGACAGCCCTGAGGTCGGGGAGCTGTTTTTT. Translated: CASSDSPEVGELFF.

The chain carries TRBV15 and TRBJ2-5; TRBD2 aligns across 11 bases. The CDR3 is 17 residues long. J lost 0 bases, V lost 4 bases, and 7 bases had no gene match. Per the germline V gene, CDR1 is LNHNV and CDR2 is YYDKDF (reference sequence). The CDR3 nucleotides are TGTGCCACCAGCACAGGGAAGACTAGCGGGGACCAAGAGACCCAGTACTTC. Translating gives CATSTGKTSGDQETQYF.

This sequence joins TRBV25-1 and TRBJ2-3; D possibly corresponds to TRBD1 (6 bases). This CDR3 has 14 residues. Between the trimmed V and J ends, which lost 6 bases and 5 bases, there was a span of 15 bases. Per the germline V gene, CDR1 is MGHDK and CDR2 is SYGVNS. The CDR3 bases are TGTGCCAGCAGCTTGGGTCGGACAGTAGATACGCAGTATTTT. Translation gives CASSLGRTVDTQYF.

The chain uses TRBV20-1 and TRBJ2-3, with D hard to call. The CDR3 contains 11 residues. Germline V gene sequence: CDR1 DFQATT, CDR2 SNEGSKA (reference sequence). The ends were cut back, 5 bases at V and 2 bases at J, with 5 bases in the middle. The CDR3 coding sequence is TGCAGTGCTTTTTACACAGATACGCAGTATTTT. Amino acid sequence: CSAFYTDTQYF.

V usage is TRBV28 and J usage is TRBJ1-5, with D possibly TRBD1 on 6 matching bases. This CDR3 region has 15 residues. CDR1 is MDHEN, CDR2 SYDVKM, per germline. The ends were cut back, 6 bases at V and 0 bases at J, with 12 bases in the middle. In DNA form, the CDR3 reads TGTGCCAGCAGATATCAGGGGTTTAGCAATCAGCCCCAGCATTTT. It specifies CASRYQGFSNQPQHF. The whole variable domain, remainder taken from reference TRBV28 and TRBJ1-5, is DVKVTQSSRYLVKRTGEKVFLECVQDMDHENMFWYRQDPGLGLRLIYFSYDVKMKEKGDIPEGYSVSREKKERFSLILESASTNQTSMYLCASRYQGFSNQPQHFGDGTRLSIL.

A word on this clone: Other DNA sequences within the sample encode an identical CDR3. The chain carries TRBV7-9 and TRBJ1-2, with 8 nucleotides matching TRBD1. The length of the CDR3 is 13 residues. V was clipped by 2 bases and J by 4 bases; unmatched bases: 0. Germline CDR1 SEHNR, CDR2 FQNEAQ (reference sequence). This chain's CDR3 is CASSLQGAYGYTF. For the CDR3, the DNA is TGTGCCAGCAGCTTACAGGGGGCCTATGGCTACACCTTC. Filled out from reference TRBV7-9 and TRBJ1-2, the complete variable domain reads DTGVSQNPRHKITKRGQNVTFRCDPISEHNRLYWYRQTLGQGPEFLTYFQNEAQLEKSRLLSDRFSAERPKGSFSTLEIQRTEQGDSAMYLCASSLQGAYGYTFGSGTRLTVV.